The present T cell receptor beta chain was sequenced within a study of T cell responses to AZD1222 COVID-19 vaccine. Germline V CDR1 and CDR2: LNHDA, SQIVND (reference sequence). There are 12 residues in the CDR3. V lost 8 bases and J lost 7, with 14 bases in between. Points on this clone: Its antigen is currently unknown.

The data were produced by immunoSEQ multiplex PCR, yet TCRdb's version contains in-frame clones alone and is incomplete. The sample has roughly 130,000 clones, about 90% seen once. Broader study findings: Baseline serology detected seropositivity in only a handful of AZD1222 recipients. Females outnumbered males among donors, who were mostly white British; clonal diversity was possibly underestimated.

The starting material was peripheral blood, obtained on day 0 of AZD1222 vaccination. The rearrangement links TRBV19 to TRBJ1-2; D unclear. This receptor was identified in an adult in good health. CDR3 residues: CASGRDPFGYTF. CDR3 nucleotide sequence: TGTGCCAGTGGCCGGGATCCCTTTGGCTACACCTTC.